This TCR beta chain was captured by sequencing in a study of shared clonotypes between healthy human individuals. This clone was picked up one time. Data came from immunoSEQ multiplex PCR; TCRdb stores just in-frame clones and leaves some out. This table holds 1.5 million to 2.5 million clones, approximately 94% found once. This CDR3 is built from 15 residues. Germline loops: CDR1 SGHDT, CDR2 YYEEEE. Unmatched junction bases numbered 4, after V lost 4 bases and J lost 1 base. Only CD45RO-negative cells positively selected for CCR7 counted as naive CD8 cells, so terminally differentiated effector memory CD45RA+ cells were excluded.

The clonotype comes from a man aged 18 to 29 in good health. Sequencing used naive CD8+ T cells sorted from blood. The chain has TRBV5-6 and TRBJ2-2; 7 bases are a match to TRBD1. CDR3 loop: CASSPDRMNTGELFF. CDR3 nucleotide sequence: TGTGCCAGCAGCCCGGACAGGATGAACACCGGGGAGCTGTTTTTT. The full variable domain, rest sourced from reference TRBV5-6 and TRBJ2-2, is DAGVTQSPTHLIKTRGQQVTLRCSPKSGHDTVSWYQQALGQGPQFIFQYYEEEERQRGNFPDRFSGHQFPNYSSELNVNALLLGDSALYLCASSPDRMNTGELFFGEGSRLTVL.